Presented here are 29 T cell receptor beta chains from one specimen sequenced in a study of blood T cell repertoires in COVID-19. Sequenced by immunoSEQ multiplex PCR; TCRdb stores in-frame clones only, minus some. The data show hundreds of thousands of clones, approximately 88% seen once. The sample was peripheral blood. The receptors stem from a young man with active or convalescent COVID-19.

This clone came up once. The rearrangement links TRBV3-1 (or the pseudogene TRBV3-2) to TRBJ1-4; D gene unclear. The germline V gene has CDR1 LGHDT and CDR2 YNNKEL (reference sequence). The CDR3 loop spans 17 amino acids. The V and J ends lost 3 bases and 0 bases respectively, with 14 bases between them. The CDR3 loop reads CASSQLLRRTTNEKLFF. The CDR3 DNA sequence: TGTGCCAGCAGCCAGCTCCTCCGGCGGACAACTAATGAAAAACTGTTTTTT.

The rearrangement links TRBV5-1 to TRBJ1-5; 8 bases fit TRBD1. This CDR3 region has 13 residues. V dropped 5 bases and J dropped 6; count of bases not matched to a gene: 4. CDR1 and CDR2 (germline): SGHRS, YFSETQ. As DNA, the CDR3 is TGCGCCAGCAGGCTTGGACAGGGTCAGCCCCAGCATTTT. This translates into CASRLGQGQPQHF.

This sequence joins TRBV10-3 and TRBJ2-2; TRBD1 aligns across 7 bases. From germline, CDR1 is ENHRY and CDR2 SYGVKD. The CDR3 consists of 15 residues. V gave up 7 bases and J gave up 0 bases; unmatched junction bases: 5. The CDR3 nucleotides are TGTGCCATCAAAGGACAGGTCGCGAACACCGGGGAGCTGTTTTTT. Protein product: CAIKGQVANTGELFF.

The gene calls are TRBV9 and TRBJ1-3; 9 positions match TRBD1. The CDR3 has 15 residues. Germline V gene sequence: CDR1 SGDLS, CDR2 YYNGEE. V gave up 3 bases and J gave up 3 bases; unmatched junction bases: 4. CDR3 region: CASSATGGNGNTIYF. The CDR3 nucleotides read TGTGCCAGCAGCGCGACAGGGGGGAATGGAAACACCATATATTTT.

The chain couples TRBV25-1 to TRBJ2-2; D is undetermined. Trimming cost V 10 bases and J 2 bases, with 14 bases left between them. Per the germline V gene, CDR1 is MGHDK and CDR2 is SYGVNS. There are 14 residues in the CDR3. The DNA for the CDR3 is TGTGCCACCCAACCCTACTTCAACACCGGGGAGCTGTTTTTT. This sequence encodes CATQPYFNTGELFF. Full variable domain (rest looked up from reference TRBV25-1 and TRBJ2-2): EADIYQTPRYLVIGTGKKITLECSQTMGHDKMYWYQQDPGMELHLIHYSYGVNSTEKGDLSSESTVSRIRTEHFPLTLESARPSHTSQYLCATQPYFNTGELFFGEGSRLTVL.

This clone was observed once. The chain couples TRBV10-3 to TRBJ2-1; possible D gene TRBD1, 5 bases. V was cut by 0 bases and J by 6 bases, with 21 bases left in between. The CDR3 extends over 18 amino acids. Per germline, CDR1 ENHRY and CDR2 SYGVKD. The CDR3: CAISESSHRQPLGNEQFF. CDR3 coding DNA: TGTGCCATCAGTGAGTCGTCTCACCGACAGCCCCTGGGCAATGAGCAGTTCTTC.

The J gene is TRBJ1-1, the V gene TRBV3-1 (or the pseudogene TRBV3-2); D gene unclear. Germline CDR1 is LGHDT and CDR2 is YNNKEL (reference sequence). V was cut by 1 base and J by 4 bases, with 16 bases left in between. The CDR3 is made up of 16 amino acids. CDR3 sequence: CASSQGVGGFGTEAFF. DNA of the CDR3: TGTGCCAGCAGCCAAGGGGTGGGAGGGTTTGGCACTGAAGCTTTCTTT.

Comments on this clone: Other DNA sequences of this sample code for an identical CDR3. The chain is built from TRBV12-3 or TRBV12-4 and TRBJ1-2; the D is unclear. Trimming cost V 5 bases and J 5 bases, with 12 bases left between them. The CDR3 has 13 amino acids. CDR3 in DNA: TGTGCCAGCAGTCTAGGACGGACTTATGGCTACACCTTC. Encoded protein: CASSLGRTYGYTF.

This chain connects TRBV5-6 to TRBJ2-3, with 7 bases fitting TRBD2. The germline gives CDR1 SGHDT, CDR2 YYEEEE. J lost 1 base, V lost 4 bases, and 3 bases had no gene match. The CDR3 totals 14 residues. CDR3 in DNA: TGTGCCAGCAGCCGTCGGGGGGGCACAGATACGCAGTATTTT. Its translation is CASSRRGGTDTQYF. The complete variable domain, with remaining parts taken from reference TRBV5-6 and TRBJ2-3, reads DAGVTQSPTHLIKTRGQQVTLRCSPKSGHDTVSWYQQALGQGPQFIFQYYEEEERQRGNFPDRFSGHQFPNYSSELNVNALLLGDSALYLCASSRRGGTDTQYFGPGTRLTVL.

The table lists this clone with a count of one. This chain uses TRBV9 with TRBJ1-2; D is undetermined. Germline V gene lookup returns CDR1 SGDLS and CDR2 YYNGEE. The CDR3 sequence is 13 residues long. The V end was cut by 3 bases, the J end by 2 bases, with 8 bases between. For the CDR3, the DNA is TGTGCCAGCAGCGAGGCGGGAAACTATGGCTACACCTTC. It codes for CASSEAGNYGYTF.

Note on this clone: At one end the junction does not follow the germline gene, possibly because of a read error. V is TRBV12-3 or TRBV12-4 and J is TRBJ1-3; 7 nucleotides align to TRBD1. The CDR3 is 12 amino acids. CDR3 in amino acids: CVGQISGNTIYF. The CDR3 DNA reads as TGCGTGGGACAGATCTCTGGAAACACCATATATTTT.

This chain joins TRBV6-5 and TRBJ2-2; TRBD1 aligns across 7 bases. Trimming removed 7 bases from V and 2 bases from J; junction bases left unmatched: 7. CDR3 length: 15 amino acids. Germline V gene lookup returns CDR1 MNHEY and CDR2 SVGAGI. This chain's CDR3 is CASNSGTANTGELFF. CDR3 bases: TGTGCCAGCAATTCCGGGACAGCAAACACCGGGGAGCTGTTTTTT.

The chain has TRBV5-1 and TRBJ1-2; TRBD1 might be the D (5 bases). The CDR3 covers 13 residues. Per the germline V gene, CDR1 is SGHRS and CDR2 is YFSETQ. Trimming took off 0 bases at V and 6 bases at J, with 9 bases between the two ends. The CDR3 DNA follows: TGCGCCAGCAGCTTGGGGGGCGCGAATGGCTACACCTTC. Its translation is CASSLGGANGYTF.

The V call is TRBV10-2, the J call TRBJ1-6; TRBD1 aligns across 9 bases. Germline CDR1 WSHSY, CDR2 SAAADI. Losses at the gene ends were 4 bases for V and 10 bases for J; bases not matched to a gene: 8. This CDR3 is 15 amino acids long. The CDR3 bases are TGCGCCAGCAGTGCTGGGACAGGGACCGTATCACCCCTCCACTTT. Translated: CASSAGTGTVSPLHF.

The chain couples TRBV4-1 to TRBJ2-7; D unresolved. This CDR3 spans 11 amino acids. Germline V gene lookup returns CDR1 MGHRA and CDR2 YSYEKL. V was clipped by 0 bases and J by 5 bases, with 2 bases between them. CDR3: CASSQDNEQYF. The CDR3 DNA reads TGCGCCAGCAGCCAAGATAACGAGCAGTACTTC.

This chain uses TRBV2 with TRBJ1-6; unclear D gene. This CDR3 spans 15 amino acids. In germline, CDR1 is SNHLY, CDR2 FYNNEI. Trimming pared 1 base from V and 9 bases from J, leaving 13 bases between. The CDR3 bases are TGTGCCAGCAGTGAAGACCCGACGGGTTTTTCACCCCTCCACTTT. Translation gives CASSEDPTGFSPLHF. Complete variable domain (other parts from reference TRBV2 and TRBJ1-6): EPEVTQTPSHQVTQMGQEVILRCVPISNHLYFYWYRQILGQKVEFLVSFYNNEISEKSEIFDDQFSVERPDGSNFTLKIRSTKLEDSAMYFCASSEDPTGFSPLHFGNGTRLTVT.

This sequence joins TRBV29-1 and TRBJ1-1, with no clear D. The V gene lost 2 bases and the J gene lost 4 bases, with 8 bases spanning the gap. Germline V gene data show CDR1 as SQVTM and CDR2 as ANQGSEA. This CDR3 spans 12 amino acids. CDR3 residues: CSVELEVTEAFF. CDR3 sequence (DNA): TGCAGCGTTGAATTGGAGGTCACTGAAGCTTTCTTT.

This chain joins TRBV4-3 and TRBJ1-5; D is unclear. Germline V gives CDR1 LGHNA, CDR2 YSLEER. The V end was cut by 0 bases, the J end by 4 bases, with 7 bases between. CDR3 length equals 14 residues. This CDR3 is CASSQERENQPQHF. The CDR3 DNA reads as TGCGCCAGCAGCCAAGAACGCGAAAATCAGCCCCAGCATTTT.

The chain is built from TRBV6-6 and TRBJ1-1; TRBD1 matches at 11 bases. Germline trimming cut 2 bases from V and 4 bases from J; bases unmatched to any gene: 6. Germline V gives CDR1 MNHNY, CDR2 SVGAGI (reference sequence). The CDR3 sequence is 16 residues long. CDR3 protein: CASSYRDRGIPTEAFF. CDR3 DNA sequence: TGTGCCAGCAGTTACCGGGACAGGGGGATTCCCACTGAAGCTTTCTTT.

The gene calls are TRBV6-5 and TRBJ1-3, with D tentatively TRBD1 (6 bases). The CDR3 sequence is 14 residues long. The ends were cut back, 0 bases at V and 5 bases at J, with 8 bases in the middle. Germline V gives CDR1 MNHEY, CDR2 SVGAGI. CDR3 amino acids: CASSYSGTRNTIYF. CDR3 DNA sequence: TGTGCCAGCAGTTACTCGGGGACACGAAACACCATATATTTT.

The CDR3 here is CASSSPRGARNEQFF. CDR3 nucleotides: TGTGCCAGCAGCTCACCCCGGGGGGCCAGAAATGAGCAGTTCTTC. V and J are TRBV11-2 and TRBJ2-1; possible D gene TRBD2, 7 bases. The ends were cut back, 4 bases at V and 7 bases at J, with 17 bases in the middle. The germline V gene has CDR1 SGHAT and CDR2 FQNNGV. The CDR3 is 15 residues long.

The chain has TRBV6-2 or TRBV6-3 and TRBJ2-3, with TRBD2 matching over 7 bases. The V segment lost 2 bases and the J segment 0 bases; nucleotides outside the gene matches: 8. CDR3 size: 17 residues. Germline CDR1 MNHEY, CDR2 SVGEGT. CDR3 bases: TGTGCCAGCAGTTACCACCAGCGGGGCGGAAGCACAGATACGCAGTATTTT. Translation: CASSYHQRGGSTDTQYF.

J is TRBJ2-7 and V is TRBV25-1; possible D gene TRBD2, 6 bases. Germline V gene data show CDR1 as MGHDK and CDR2 as SYGVNS. This CDR3 has 14 amino acids. The V gene lost 6 bases and the J gene lost 3 bases, with 15 bases spanning the gap. The CDR3 sequence is CASSVAGSYYEQYF. The CDR3 DNA follows: TGTGCCAGCAGCGTCGCGGGGTCGTACTACGAGCAGTACTTC.

V gene TRBV3-1 (or the pseudogene TRBV3-2) combines with J gene TRBJ2-2, with 10 bases identical to TRBD1. Trimming took 2 bases from V and 6 from J; bases not matched to a gene: 3. In germline, CDR1 is LGHDT, CDR2 YNNKEL (reference sequence). The CDR3 is 15 amino acids. The CDR3 DNA reads as TGTGCCAGCAGCCAATGGGACAGGGGCGCCGGGGAGCTGTTTTTT. It translates to CASSQWDRGAGELFF.

The chain uses TRBV27 and TRBJ1-2, with TRBD1 identical over 8 bases. Germline V gene sequence: CDR1 MNHEY, CDR2 SMNVEV (reference sequence). The CDR3 runs 18 residues. Trimming at V came to 7 bases and at J to 1 base, leaving 17 bases not matched to a gene. The CDR3 loop is CASTSMLPDRDGNYGYTF. CDR3 nucleotide sequence: TGTGCCAGCACTTCAATGCTCCCGGACAGGGATGGTAACTATGGCTACACCTTC.

The gene calls are TRBV5-1 and TRBJ1-3; D perhaps matches TRBD1 (5 bases). Germline lookup yields CDR1 SGHRS and CDR2 YFSETQ. This CDR3 is 16 amino acids long. V was cut by 2 bases and J by 0 bases, with 12 bases left in between. The chain's CDR3 is CASSFDSFLSGNTIYF. The CDR3, as DNA: TGCGCCAGCAGCTTCGACAGCTTTCTCTCTGGAAACACCATATATTTT. Drawing the rest from reference TRBV5-1 and TRBJ1-3, the complete variable domain is KAGVTQTPRYLIKTRGQQVTLSCSPISGHRSVSWYQQTPGQGLQFLFEYFSETQRNKGNFPGRFSGRQFSNSRSEMNVSTLELGDSALYLCASSFDSFLSGNTIYFGEGSWLTVV.

This clone was counted a single time. This sequence joins TRBV3-1 (or the pseudogene TRBV3-2) and TRBJ2-1, with 10 bases that match TRBD2. CDR3 size: 16 residues. The V and J ends lost 1 base and 5 bases, in that order; junction bases with no gene match: 5. Germline V lookup: CDR1 LGHDT, CDR2 YNNKEL (reference sequence). CDR3 coding DNA: TGTGCCAGCAGCCAAGTGGCTAGCGGGGGCCACAATGAGCAGTTCTTC. Protein: CASSQVASGGHNEQFF.

This clone appeared once. The V gene is TRBV6-5, the J gene TRBJ1-3, with D unclear. This CDR3 comprises 15 residues. V lost 6 bases and J lost 4, with 16 bases in between. CDR1 is MNHEY and CDR2 is SVGAGI in the germline V gene. This chain's CDR3 is CASSPVILGGNTIYF. The CDR3 coding sequence is TGTGCCAGCAGCCCGGTCATTTTGGGCGGAAACACCATATATTTT.

J is TRBJ2-1 and V is TRBV4-1, with D hard to call. Germline CDR1 is MGHRA and CDR2 is YSYEKL. The V and J ends lost 1 base and 6 bases respectively, with 19 bases between them. There are 17 residues in the CDR3. The CDR3 nucleotides are TGCGCCAGCAGCCAAGTCTTTTTTGGCTCGCGGTCCAATGAGCAGTTCTTC. Protein product: CASSQVFFGSRSNEQFF.